This TCR beta chain came from a study of PD-1 blockade in classical Hodgkin lymphoma. With no exception, relapse followed autologous stem cell transplantation in all patients, and brentuximab vedotin exposure varied. Profiling relied on immunoSEQ multiplex PCR, and the TCRdb table lists in-frame clones only, not all of them. Among 110,000 or so clones listed, about 89% were seen once. This clonotype originated in a human donor with classical Hodgkin lymphoma. Material: peripheral blood mononuclear cells (PBMCs), obtained before the second cycle of nivolumab.

CDR3 region: CASSVRGSGDNYGYTF. The CDR3 DNA reads TGTGCCAGCTCCGTCCGGGGGTCAGGGGACAACTATGGCTACACCTTC. The rearrangement links TRBV18 to TRBJ1-2; tentative D call: TRBD1 (6 bases). The CDR3 has 16 amino acids. V dropped 6 bases and J dropped 2 bases, with 19 bases sitting between them. Germline V lookup: CDR1 KGHSH, CDR2 LQKENI.